The source of this T cell receptor (beta chain) is a study of blood T cell repertoires in COVID-19. Participants were aged about 18 to 100 years from about two dozen US areas. Sequencing used immunoSEQ multiplex PCR; TCRdb keeps in-frame clones, though not all of them. The sample contains 150,000 to 200,000 clones, 88% of which appear only once. The sequence came from a woman aged 18-29 years who had recovered from COVID-19. Sequencing was performed on PBMCs or T cells enriched from blood (not recorded which).

The CDR3 coding sequence is TGTGCCAGCAGTTTATGGGTAGCGGGAGGGAGGTACAATGAGCAGTTCTTC. This encodes CASSLWVAGGRYNEQFF. J is TRBJ2-1 and V is TRBV27; TRBD2 matches 11 bases. The trim removed 1 base at V and 4 bases at J, leaving 6 bases unmatched. The CDR3 consists of 17 residues. Germline V gene lookup returns CDR1 MNHEY and CDR2 SMNVEV (reference sequence).